What follows are 17 T cell receptor beta chains derived from one specimen sequenced in a study of CD8 T cells in ankylosing spondylitis. One entry per CDR3 protein results from TCRdb running MiXCR on the 5' RACE reads. The table records 200,000 to 250,000 distinct CDR3 sequences, roughly 25% of them present only once. The sequenced sample consisted of blood, either unsorted or a sorted T cell fraction (not recorded which). The origin of the receptors is a male donor with ankylosing spondylitis or in good health (not recorded which).

Regarding this clonotype: A read error may be the cause here, since a much bigger clone is one base away. The chain's CDR3 is CAGSPSGTDYNEQFF. CDR3 nucleotides: TGTGCCGGCAGCCCGTCCGGGACAGATTACAATGAGCAGTTCTTC. This sequence joins TRBV7-6 and TRBJ2-1; 7 bases match TRBD1. The CDR3 runs to 15 residues. Germline-derived CDR1 and CDR2 are SGHVS and FNYEAQ.

This clonotype was seen many times. This chain links TRBV27 with TRBJ1-6; TRBD1 is a possible D gene (5 bases). The germline V gene has CDR1 MNHEY and CDR2 SMNVEV (reference sequence). The CDR3 covers 14 residues. V was shortened by 0 bases and J by 10 bases, with 10 bases between the two germline ends. The CDR3 region has the DNA TGTGCCAGCAGTTTATCGCCAGGGCTCTCACCCCTCCACTTT. Translating gives CASSLSPGLSPLHF.

The table lists this clonotype with many counts. The rearrangement joins TRBV6-2 or TRBV6-3 to TRBJ2-4; no reliable D call. Germline V gene sequence: CDR1 MNHEY, CDR2 SVGEGT. The length of the CDR3 is 11 residues. V was trimmed by 9 bases and J by 0 bases, leaving 3 bases between them. In DNA form, the CDR3 reads TGTGCCAGTTTAGCCAAAAACATTCAGTACTTC. Residues: CASLAKNIQYF.

This clonotype was found many times. The chain has TRBV20-1 and TRBJ2-1, with 7 bases that match TRBD2. This CDR3 has 15 amino acids. CDR1 DFQATT and CDR2 SNEGSKA come from the germline V gene (reference sequence). V lost 3 bases, J lost 1 base, and 6 bases stayed unmatched. CDR3 DNA sequence: TGCAGTGCTAGCGTAGCGGGCGGTTCCTACAATGAGCAGTTCTTC. Residues: CSASVAGGSYNEQFF.

This clonotype was detected many times. The V and J genes are TRBV4-3 and TRBJ2-1, with TRBD2 as a possible D gene (6 bases). The CDR3 totals 16 residues. Trimming shortened V by 2 bases and J by 3 bases, and 14 bases separated the two germline ends. Germline V gives CDR1 LGHNA, CDR2 YSLEER. DNA for the CDR3: TGCGCCAGCAGCCAACAGTACGCGGGATTCTACAATGAGCAGTTCTTC. This translates into CASSQQYAGFYNEQFF.

The chain couples TRBV15 to TRBJ1-1; 7 nucleotides agree with TRBD1. The V gene's germline CDR1 is LNHNV and CDR2 YYDKDF (reference sequence). CDR3 length equals 17 residues. With 6 bases clipped from V and 4 bases from J, the junction kept 17 bases outside the gene matches. The CDR3 nucleotides read TGTGCCACCAGTCAGGGACTCCGAACAGGGGTCGGCACTGAAGCTTTCTTT. It codes for CATSQGLRTGVGTEAFF.

The V gene is TRBV20-1, the J gene TRBJ2-7, with a tentative D call TRBD1 (5 bases). This CDR3 has 14 amino acids. Trimming cost V 3 bases and J 3 bases, with 15 bases left between them. CDR1 is DFQATT, CDR2 SNEGSKA, per germline (reference sequence). CDR3 in DNA: TGCAGTGCTAGTAGGGGTCAGCAGCTCTACGAGCAGTACTTC. Protein product: CSASRGQQLYEQYF.

This chain connects TRBV20-1 to TRBJ2-3, with 7 bases lining up with TRBD2. Germline V gene lookup returns CDR1 DFQATT and CDR2 SNEGSKA (reference sequence). Losses at the gene ends were 0 bases for V and 1 base for J; bases not matched to a gene: 10. There are 17 residues in the CDR3. CDR3 sequence (DNA): TGCAGTGCTAGAGATGGGGGGGGAGCTTTGGGCACAGATACGCAGTATTTT. Translation gives CSARDGGGALGTDTQYF.

CDR3: CASSPQQGSYEQYF. CDR3 DNA sequence: TGTGCCAGCAGCCCTCAACAGGGTTCCTACGAGCAGTACTTC. The gene calls are TRBV14 and TRBJ2-7, with a tentative D call TRBD1 (6 bases). The CDR3 contains 14 residues. Deletions cut 4 bases from V and 1 base from J, with 11 bases between. CDR1 is SGHDN and CDR2 is FVKESK in the germline V gene. Full variable domain (outside the CDR3, taken from reference TRBV14 and TRBJ2-7): EAGVTQFPSHSVIEKGQTVTLRCDPISGHDNLYWYRRVMGKEIKFLLHFVKESKQDESGMPNNRFLAERTGGTYSTLKVQPAELEDSGVYFCASSPQQGSYEQYFGPGTRLTVT.

This sequence joins TRBV20-1 and TRBJ2-5, with D unclear. CDR1 DFQATT and CDR2 SNEGSKA come from the germline V gene (reference sequence). The CDR3 runs to 12 residues. Trimming shortened V by 3 bases and J by 4 bases, and 9 bases separated the two germline ends. Here the CDR3 DNA reads TGCAGTGCTAGCCGCCCTGGAGAGACCCAGTACTTC. Its translation: CSASRPGETQYF.

The chain is built from TRBV5-1 and TRBJ2-2; no definite D call. Germline loops: CDR1 SGHRS, CDR2 YFSETQ. The CDR3 extends over 13 amino acids. The ends were cut back, 5 bases at V and 3 bases at J, with 8 bases in the middle. Here the CDR3 DNA reads TGCGCCAGCAGATACCTGGACACCGGGGAGCTGTTTTTT. Protein: CASRYLDTGELFF. Full variable domain (remainder filled in from reference TRBV5-1 and TRBJ2-2): KAGVTQTPRYLIKTRGQQVTLSCSPISGHRSVSWYQQTPGQGLQFLFEYFSETQRNKGNFPGRFSGRQFSNSRSEMNVSTLELGDSALYLCASRYLDTGELFFGEGSRLTVL.

The chain links TRBV15 to TRBJ2-7; the D is unclear. Germline assignment: CDR1 LNHNV and CDR2 YYDKDF (reference sequence). Trimming left V 0 bases short and J 5 bases short, with 11 bases between. The CDR3 covers 14 residues. CDR3 sequence (DNA): TGTGCCACCAGCAGAGATCATGCTAGTGACGAGCAGTACTTC. Its protein is CATSRDHASDEQYF.

The chain couples TRBV2 to TRBJ1-5; a weak D match, TRBD1 (5 bases). The V gene lost 6 bases and the J gene lost 5 bases, with 11 bases spanning the gap. This CDR3 has 13 residues. Germline assignment: CDR1 SNHLY and CDR2 FYNNEI. CDR3 region: CASRIDSHQPQHF. Written as DNA, the CDR3 is TGTGCCAGCAGAATAGACAGTCATCAGCCCCAGCATTTT.

This clonotype was recorded at least ten times. J is TRBJ2-5 and V is TRBV20-1; TRBD1 matches at 9 bases. The CDR3 contains 16 residues. The germline CDR1 and CDR2 sequences are DFQATT and SNEGSKA (reference sequence). The V and J ends lost 0 bases and 4 bases, in that order; junction bases with no gene match: 9. CDR3 nucleotides: TGCAGTGCTAGAGATCGGACAGGGGCTGGGGGAGAGACCCAGTACTTC. Translating it yields CSARDRTGAGGETQYF.

The gene calls are TRBV6-5 and TRBJ1-6, with D unclear. The germline V gene encodes CDR1 MNHEY and CDR2 SVGAGI. V was cut by 2 bases and J by 9 bases, with 5 bases left in between. This CDR3 is built from 12 residues. The CDR3 loop reads CASSYRSSPLHF. The DNA for the CDR3 is TGTGCCAGCAGTTACCGCAGTTCACCCCTCCACTTT.

This clonotype was recorded many times. The J gene is TRBJ2-5, the V gene TRBV5-6; perhaps TRBD1 as D (5 bases). Trimming removed 4 bases from V and 2 bases from J, with 18 bases in between. This CDR3 spans 16 amino acids. Germline V lookup: CDR1 SGHDT, CDR2 YYEEEE. CDR3 sequence reads: CASSEAGKDKQETQYF. The CDR3 coding sequence is TGTGCCAGCAGCGAGGCAGGGAAGGACAAACAAGAGACCCAGTACTTC.

The chain has TRBV5-1 and TRBJ2-7; TRBD1 aligns across 8 bases. V lost 5 bases to trimming and J lost 2 bases; unmatched junction nucleotides: 9. CDR1 SGHRS and CDR2 YFSETQ come from the germline V gene. The CDR3 is made up of 15 amino acids. The CDR3 sequence is CASRPRTGFAYEQYF. CDR3 in DNA: TGCGCCAGCAGGCCTAGGACAGGGTTCGCCTACGAGCAGTACTTC.